This TCR beta chain emerged from a study of shared clonotypes between healthy human individuals. About the study: Donor composition was a couple of women and a few men, aged 18 to 49.

Here immunoSEQ multiplex PCR was the method, and the copy in TCRdb shows in-frame clones only, minus some. The repertoire consists of a few million clones, with around 94% occurring once and the leading ten covering around 0.15%. CDR3 length: 14 amino acids. The V end lost 6 bases, the J end lost 2 bases, and 15 bases lay between the germline ends. Germline CDR1 and CDR2: SQVTM and ANQGSEA. Partitioning of CD4+ cells yielded a CD45RA+ naive subset and a CD45RA-negative memory subset. This receptor was identified in a man aged 18 to 35 in good health. Sequencing input: naive CD4+ T cells sorted from blood. Noted subset: CD45RA+ positively selected. This rearrangement joins TRBV29-1 to TRBJ2-3; tentatively, D is TRBD2 (6 bases). The CDR3 sequence: CSVSGTSDTDTQYF. CDR3 sequence (DNA): TGCAGCGTGTCCGGGACTTCAGACACAGATACGCAGTATTTT.